A single sample is the source of the 11 T cell receptor beta chains below, sequenced in a study of regulatory T cells in long-lasting Graves disease. Time point denoted: newly diagnosed GD, antithyroid drugs for less than 3 months. Following extraction of RNA from PBMCs, that RNA was used to make the TCR library. Relying on iRepertoire HTBI primers and Arm-PCR of CDR3 regions, the team built TCR beta libraries. TCRdb ran MiXCR on the multiplex PCR reads and lists one entry per CDR3 protein. The sample has roughly 610,000 distinct CDR3 sequences, about 15% seen once; the top ten hold about 18%. The data were also submitted as part of a second study, on T cells in Graves' hyperthyroidism and ophthalmopathy.

Specimen: peripheral blood mononuclear cells (PBMCs), collected at new diagnosis, from a patient treated with antithyroid drugs. These receptors originate from a woman aged 25 to 39 with Graves disease.

In its sample, this clonotype was seen many times. This chain connects TRBV9 to TRBJ2-1; 7 nucleotides match TRBD2. With V trimmed by 3 bases and J by 6 bases, 12 bases remained unmatched. Germline assignment: CDR1 SGDLS and CDR2 YYNGEE. This CDR3 is 16 amino acids long. CDR3: CASSARTGGSGNEQFF. CDR3 bases: TGTGCCAGCAGCGCCCGAACGGGAGGTTCGGGCAATGAGCAGTTCTTC. Filled out from reference TRBV9 and TRBJ2-1, the complete variable domain reads DSGVTQTPKHLITATGQRVTLRCSPRSGDLSVYWYQQSLDQGLQFLIQYYNGEERAKGNILERFSAQQFPDLHSELNLSSLELGDSALYFCASSARTGGSGNEQFFGPGTRLTVL.

This clonotype has ten or more counts. The CDR3 reads CASSFLGGTDTQYF. Here the CDR3 DNA reads TGTGCCAGCAGTTTTTTAGGCGGCACAGATACGCAGTATTTT. This chain joins TRBV27 and TRBJ2-3; D unresolved. Germline CDR1 is MNHEY and CDR2 is SMNVEV (reference sequence). With 3 bases removed from V and 1 base from J, the gap between germline ends came to 8 bases. The CDR3 is 14 residues long.

This clonotype was found a few times. This chain joins TRBV12-3 or TRBV12-4 and TRBJ2-5, with 7 nucleotides matching TRBD2. The J segment lost 4 bases and the V segment lost 6 bases, leaving 17 bases of the junction unmatched. The CDR3 is made up of 17 amino acids. CDR3 bases: TGTGCCAGCAGCCCATTTCCGGGACTAAACCCTACAGAGACCCAGTACTTC. It specifies CASSPFPGLNPTETQYF.

In this sample, this clonotype turned up many times. This rearrangement joins TRBV29-1 to TRBJ1-1; 7 bases are shared with TRBD1. Germline CDR1 SQVTM, CDR2 ANQGSEA. Trimming at V came to 6 bases and at J to 0 bases, leaving 4 bases not matched to a gene. This CDR3 comprises 13 residues. The CDR3 reads CSVDREMNTEAFF. In nucleotides, the CDR3 is TGCAGCGTAGACAGGGAAATGAACACTGAAGCTTTCTTT.

This chain links TRBV7-8 with TRBJ2-2; TRBD2 matches 7 bases. Trimming cost V 5 bases and J 7 bases; bases outside gene matches: 7. CDR3 length equals 14 residues. CDR1 and CDR2 from the germline V gene are SGHVS and FQNEAQ. Here the CDR3 DNA reads TGTGCCAGCAGCCTGGGGCGGGGGAACGGGGAGCTGTTTTTT. Protein product: CASSLGRGNGELFF.

This clonotype was seen many times. This sequence joins TRBV6-1 and TRBJ1-5; D perhaps matches TRBD1 (5 bases). V was pared by 8 bases and J by 7 bases, with 12 bases between. CDR3 size: 12 residues. The germline gives CDR1 MNHNS, CDR2 SASEGT. CDR3 loop: CASAAGNQPQHF. DNA for the CDR3: TGTGCCAGCGCCGCAGGGAACCAGCCCCAGCATTTT.

The chain has TRBV6-2 or TRBV6-3 and TRBJ2-2, with a possible D match to TRBD1 (6 bases). This CDR3 region has 15 residues. Germline V lookup: CDR1 MNHEY, CDR2 SVGEGT. Trimming cost V 7 bases and J 1 base, with 13 bases left between them. CDR3 protein: CASTSRQVNTGELFF. The CDR3 DNA follows: TGTGCCAGCACCTCGCGACAGGTGAACACCGGGGAGCTGTTTTTT.

This clonotype was seen only a few times. The chain carries TRBV28 and TRBJ1-5; no reliable D call. CDR3 length: 15 residues. The germline gives CDR1 MDHEN, CDR2 SYDVKM. With 5 bases removed from V and 0 bases from J, the gap between germline ends came to 11 bases. The CDR3 sequence is CASSISPDSNQPQHF. CDR3 nucleotide sequence: TGTGCCAGCAGTATCAGCCCTGATAGCAATCAGCCCCAGCATTTT.

This clonotype was found many times. The CDR3 region has the DNA TGTGCCAGCAGCTTGACAGGGGATACCCGCAATCAGCCCCAGCATTTT. It translates to CASSLTGDTRNQPQHF. The rearrangement joins TRBV5-5 to TRBJ1-5; 7 positions match TRBD1. The V segment lost 1 base and the J segment 2 bases; nucleotides outside the gene matches: 6. Germline V gene sequence: CDR1 SGHKS, CDR2 YYEKEE (reference sequence). CDR3 length equals 16 residues.

This clonotype was observed at least ten times. CDR3 nucleotides: TGTGCCAGCAGCCGTGGGGGGGGAGGGGAAAAACTGTTTTTT. Amino acid sequence: CASSRGGGGEKLFF. The chain couples TRBV7-2 to TRBJ1-4; D is possibly TRBD1 (5 bases). Germline V gene sequence: CDR1 SGHTA, CDR2 FQGNSA. The CDR3 consists of 14 residues. Trimming took off 5 bases at V and 8 bases at J, with 15 bases between the two ends.

This clonotype came up a few times. The CDR3 nucleotides read TGCAGTGCTAGAGATCAGCTAACTCAAAAAGAGACCCAGTACTTC. It specifies CSARDQLTQKETQYF. This chain links TRBV20-1 with TRBJ2-5; the D is unclear. This CDR3 has 15 amino acids. The ends were cut back, 0 bases at V and 3 bases at J, with 14 bases in the middle. CDR1 DFQATT and CDR2 SNEGSKA come from the germline V gene (reference sequence).